This T cell receptor beta chain was recovered during a study of identical twins. TCRdb processed the 5' RACE reads anew with MiXCR; each CDR3 protein has one entry. The sample shows 450,000 or so distinct CDR3 sequences, 13% to 15% of them seen only once. Germline V lookup: CDR1 KGHSH, CDR2 LQKENI. The CDR3 spans 14 residues. In its sample, this clonotype was seen many times. At one boundary the junction diverges from the germline segment, which might be a read error. This sample was also put to use in a study of yellow fever vaccine responses in identical twins.

The chain joins TRBV18 to TRBJ2-7, with 9 bases fitting TRBD1. The receptor was isolated from a young woman in good health. Sequenced material: CD4+ T cells sorted from blood. The CDR3 bases are TGCGCCAGCAGCCCCGGGACAGGGACCTACGAGCAGTACTTC. Translating gives CASSPGTGTYEQYF.